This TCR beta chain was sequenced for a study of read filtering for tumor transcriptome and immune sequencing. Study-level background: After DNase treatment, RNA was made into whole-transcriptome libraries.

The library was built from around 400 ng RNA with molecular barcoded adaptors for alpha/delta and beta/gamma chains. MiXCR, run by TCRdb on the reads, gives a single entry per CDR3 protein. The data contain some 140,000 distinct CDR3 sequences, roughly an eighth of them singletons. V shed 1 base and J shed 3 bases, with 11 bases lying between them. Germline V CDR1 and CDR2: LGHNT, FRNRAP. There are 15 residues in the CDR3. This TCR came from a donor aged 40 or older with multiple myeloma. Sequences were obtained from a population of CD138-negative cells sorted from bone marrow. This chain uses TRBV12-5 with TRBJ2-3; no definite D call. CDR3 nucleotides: TGTGCTAGTGGTTTGGCACACGGAGTTACAGATACGCAGTATTTT. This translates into CASGLAHGVTDTQYF.